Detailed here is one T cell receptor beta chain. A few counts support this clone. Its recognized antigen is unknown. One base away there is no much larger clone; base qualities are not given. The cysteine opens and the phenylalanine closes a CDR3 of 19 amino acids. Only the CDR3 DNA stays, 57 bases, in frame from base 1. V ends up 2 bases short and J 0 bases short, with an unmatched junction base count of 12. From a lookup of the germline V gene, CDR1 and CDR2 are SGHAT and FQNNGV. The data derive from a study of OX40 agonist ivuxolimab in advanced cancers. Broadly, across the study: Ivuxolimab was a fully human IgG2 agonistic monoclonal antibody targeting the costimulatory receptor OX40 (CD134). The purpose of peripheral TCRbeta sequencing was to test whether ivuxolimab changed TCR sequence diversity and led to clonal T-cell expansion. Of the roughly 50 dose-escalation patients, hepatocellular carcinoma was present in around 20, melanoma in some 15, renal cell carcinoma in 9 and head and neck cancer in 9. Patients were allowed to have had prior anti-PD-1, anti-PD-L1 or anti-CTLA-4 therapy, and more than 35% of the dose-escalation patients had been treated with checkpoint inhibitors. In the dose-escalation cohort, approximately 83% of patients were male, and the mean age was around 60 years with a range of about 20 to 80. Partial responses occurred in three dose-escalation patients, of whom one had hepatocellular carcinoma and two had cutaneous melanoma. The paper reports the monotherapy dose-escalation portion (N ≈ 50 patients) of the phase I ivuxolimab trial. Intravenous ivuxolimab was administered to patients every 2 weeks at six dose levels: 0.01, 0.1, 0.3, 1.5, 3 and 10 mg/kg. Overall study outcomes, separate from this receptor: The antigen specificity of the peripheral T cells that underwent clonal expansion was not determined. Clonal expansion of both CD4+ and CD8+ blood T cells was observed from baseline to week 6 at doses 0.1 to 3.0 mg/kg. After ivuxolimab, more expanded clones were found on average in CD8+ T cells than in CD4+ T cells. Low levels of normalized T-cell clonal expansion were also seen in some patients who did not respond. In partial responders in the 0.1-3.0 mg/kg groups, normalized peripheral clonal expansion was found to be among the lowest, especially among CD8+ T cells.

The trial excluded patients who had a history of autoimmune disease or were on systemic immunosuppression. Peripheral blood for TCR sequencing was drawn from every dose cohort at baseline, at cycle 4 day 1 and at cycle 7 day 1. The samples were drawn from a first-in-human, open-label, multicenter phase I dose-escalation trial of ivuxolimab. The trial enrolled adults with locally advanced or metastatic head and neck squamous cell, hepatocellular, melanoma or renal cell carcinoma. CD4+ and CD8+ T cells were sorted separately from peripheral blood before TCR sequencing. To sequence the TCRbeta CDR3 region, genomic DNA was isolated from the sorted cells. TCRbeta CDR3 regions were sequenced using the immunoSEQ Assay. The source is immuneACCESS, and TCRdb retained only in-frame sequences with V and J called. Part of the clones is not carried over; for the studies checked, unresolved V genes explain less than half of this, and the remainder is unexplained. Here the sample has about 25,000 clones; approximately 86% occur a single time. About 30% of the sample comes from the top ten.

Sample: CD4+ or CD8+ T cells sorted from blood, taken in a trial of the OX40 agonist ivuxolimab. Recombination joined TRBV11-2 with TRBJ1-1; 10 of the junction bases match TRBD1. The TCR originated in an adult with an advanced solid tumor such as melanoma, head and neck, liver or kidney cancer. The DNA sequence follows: TGTGCCAGCAGCTTACGCGGGACAGGGGTAATGGTGATGAACACTGAAGCTTTCTTT. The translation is CASSLRGTGVMVMNTEAFF.